This passage covers 27 T cell receptor beta chains from one sample sequenced in a study of STAT5B mutations in CD4+ large granular lymphocyte leukemia. Clones were sequenced by immunoSEQ multiplex PCR, and TCRdb holds only the in-frame ones, with some missing. The repertoire holds approximately 19,000 clones, with roughly three quarters as singletons. Sequencing used CD4+ T cells from blood buffy coats. These receptors originate from a human donor in good health.

V gene TRBV7-2 combines with J gene TRBJ2-1; D is ambiguous. CDR3 size: 12 residues. Deletions cut 3 bases from V and 7 bases from J, with 7 bases between. Germline V CDR1 and CDR2: SGHTA, FQGNSA. The DNA of the CDR3 is TGTGCCAGCAGCTTCGGGCTGAATGAGCAGTTCTTC. Translated: CASSFGLNEQFF. The full variable domain, completed using reference TRBV7-2 and TRBJ2-1, is GAGVSQSPSNKVTEKGKDVELRCDPISGHTALYWYRQSLGQGLEFLIYFQGNSAPDKSGLPSDRFSAERTGGSVSTLTIQRTQQEDSAVYLCASSFGLNEQFFGPGTRLTVL.

The J gene is TRBJ2-1, the V gene TRBV7-2, with D perhaps assigned TRBD1 or TRBD2 (5 bases each). CDR1 is SGHTA, CDR2 FQGNSA, per germline. V was trimmed by 0 bases and J by 0 bases, leaving 9 bases between them. The CDR3 contains 16 residues. The CDR3 nucleotides read TGTGCCAGCAGCTTAGCGGCAGGGAGCTCCTACAATGAGCAGTTCTTC. It yields the protein CASSLAAGSSYNEQFF.

The chain carries TRBV10-1 and TRBJ2-1, with 12 bases identical to TRBD2. The germline gives CDR1 WNHNN, CDR2 SYGVQD (reference sequence). The CDR3 sequence is 15 residues long. With 5 bases clipped from V and 6 bases from J, the junction kept 5 bases outside the gene matches. CDR3 amino acids: CASSSLAGGTNEQFF. The CDR3, as DNA: TGCGCCAGCAGTTCACTAGCGGGAGGTACCAATGAGCAGTTCTTC.

J is TRBJ2-3 and V is TRBV19; 7 nucleotides match TRBD2. The germline CDR1 and CDR2 sequences are LNHDA and SQIVND (reference sequence). V lost 7 bases and J lost 0; bases outside the gene matches: 10. There are 16 residues in the CDR3. CDR3 region: CASTLMGGDSTDTQYF. The CDR3 DNA is TGTGCCAGTACCCTAATGGGGGGGGATAGCACAGATACGCAGTATTTT.

The rearrangement links TRBV11-3 to TRBJ2-2; no reliable D call. The germline V gene has CDR1 SGHNT and CDR2 YENEEA. The CDR3 has 12 amino acids. V was clipped by 8 bases and J by 6 bases, with 10 bases between them. The CDR3 coding sequence is TGTGCCAGCGGAATTATGTCCGGGGAGCTGTTTTTT. This codes for CASGIMSGELFF.

The chain recombines TRBV5-5 with TRBJ1-5; perhaps TRBD1 as D (6 bases). Deletions cut 4 bases from V and 0 bases from J, with 14 bases between. From germline, CDR1 is SGHKS and CDR2 YYEKEE (reference sequence). The CDR3 is made up of 16 amino acids. CDR3 protein: CASSDRPGYSNQPQHF. The DNA of the CDR3 is TGTGCCAGCAGCGACAGGCCGGGGTATAGCAATCAGCCCCAGCATTTT.

The J gene is TRBJ2-3, the V gene TRBV5-4; 14 nucleotides match TRBD2. Germline CDR1 reads SGHNT; CDR2 reads YYREEE (reference sequence). The ends lost 5 bases at V and 0 bases at J; junction bases unmatched: 8. The CDR3 extends over 18 amino acids. The DNA of the CDR3 is TGTGCCAGCAGAGGACTAGCGGGGGGAGAACCTAGCACAGATACGCAGTATTTT. Translated: CASRGLAGGEPSTDTQYF.

The chain has TRBV25-1 and TRBJ1-4, with no clear D. Trimming shortened V by 8 bases and J by 2 bases, and 9 bases separated the two germline ends. Germline V gene sequence: CDR1 MGHDK, CDR2 SYGVNS. The CDR3 length is 13 residues. CDR3 nucleotides: TGTGCCAGCTCGGGCAGGACTAATGAAAAACTGTTTTTT. Protein product: CASSGRTNEKLFF.

V is TRBV11-2 and J is TRBJ2-2, with D possibly matching TRBD2 (6 bases). This CDR3 region has 19 residues. Germline V lookup: CDR1 SGHAT, CDR2 FQNNGV. Trimming took 1 base from V and 7 from J, leaving 25 bases between them. In DNA, the CDR3 is TGTGCCAGCAGCTTAGGGGGCCCAGACCGACTATGGAGGGGCGGGGAGCTGTTTTTT. Protein product: CASSLGGPDRLWRGGELFF.

J is TRBJ2-3 and V is TRBV18; 9 bases are shared with TRBD1. The germline V gene encodes CDR1 KGHSH and CDR2 LQKENI. The CDR3 loop spans 16 amino acids. The junction had 4 bases not matched to a gene; V was cut back by 0 bases and J by 3 bases. The CDR3 loop reads CASSPPRGQGTDTQYF. For the CDR3, the DNA is TGTGCCAGCTCACCACCCAGAGGACAGGGGACAGATACGCAGTATTTT.

The chain is built from TRBV5-1 and TRBJ2-3; D gene uncertain. The germline CDR1 and CDR2 sequences are SGHRS and YFSETQ. The CDR3 totals 16 residues. Trimming removed 3 bases at V and 0 bases at J, with 14 bases between. The CDR3 loop reads CASSWIAQSSTDTQYF. The CDR3 DNA follows: TGCGCCAGCAGCTGGATTGCCCAGTCTAGCACAGATACGCAGTATTTT.

The rearrangement uses TRBV19 and TRBJ2-7; D may match TRBD1 or TRBD2 (5 bases each). The CDR3 spans 14 residues. Trimming shortened V by 3 bases and J by 0 bases, and 9 bases separated the two germline ends. Germline V gene lookup returns CDR1 LNHDA and CDR2 SQIVND (reference sequence). The CDR3 region has the DNA TGTGCCAGTAGTATCCGGGACCGCTCCTACGAGCAGTACTTC. This encodes CASSIRDRSYEQYF.

V usage is TRBV2 and J usage is TRBJ2-7; a possible D gene is TRBD1 (6 bases). Germline V gives CDR1 SNHLY, CDR2 FYNNEI. The CDR3 totals 14 residues. The V and J ends lost 4 bases and 4 bases respectively, with 14 bases between them. This CDR3 is CASSAEGEGYEQYF. CDR3 coding DNA: TGTGCCAGCAGTGCCGAGGGGGAAGGATACGAGCAGTACTTC.

The table lists this clone with a few counts. The chain is built from TRBV7-8 and TRBJ2-7, with a weak D call TRBD1 (6 bases). Trimming took off 5 bases at V and 7 bases at J, with 18 bases between the two ends. The length of the CDR3 is 14 residues. Germline CDR1 and CDR2: SGHVS and FQNEAQ. CDR3 amino acids: CASSPGEGPGEQYF. CDR3 nucleotides: TGTGCCAGCAGCCCAGGGGAAGGGCCAGGGGAGCAGTACTTC.

This clone occurred once. V and J are TRBV5-6 and TRBJ1-1; D is unresolved. V lost 0 bases and J lost 2, with 8 bases in between. The CDR3 loop spans 14 amino acids. The germline CDR1 and CDR2 sequences are SGHDT and YYEEEE. CDR3 nucleotide sequence: TGTGCCAGCAGCTTGGCCCCCAGAAACACTGAAGCTTTCTTT. Encoded protein: CASSLAPRNTEAFF. The whole variable domain, remainder taken from reference TRBV5-6 and TRBJ1-1, is DAGVTQSPTHLIKTRGQQVTLRCSPKSGHDTVSWYQQALGQGPQFIFQYYEEEERQRGNFPDRFSGHQFPNYSSELNVNALLLGDSALYLCASSLAPRNTEAFFGQGTRLTVV.

The gene calls are TRBV7-8 and TRBJ2-1; D perhaps matches TRBD1 (6 bases). The germline V gene encodes CDR1 SGHVS and CDR2 FQNEAQ. This CDR3 is built from 15 residues. V was shortened by 5 bases and J by 0 bases, with 11 bases between the two germline ends. The CDR3 loop reads CASSQTGSSYNEQFF. As DNA, the CDR3 is TGTGCCAGCAGCCAAACAGGGAGCTCCTACAATGAGCAGTTCTTC.

A few counts support this clone. The chain couples TRBV6-5 to TRBJ1-2, with no clear D. CDR3 length equals 13 residues. Trimming cost V 5 bases and J 8 bases, with 15 bases left between them. The germline CDR1 and CDR2 sequences are MNHEY and SVGAGI. This chain's CDR3 is CASSPDGWRGYTF. CDR3 sequence (DNA): TGTGCCAGCAGTCCGGACGGATGGCGGGGCTACACCTTC.

CDR3 nucleotides: TGTGCCAGCAGCTTAGGACTGTTCTCTGGGGCCAACGTCCTGACTTTC. As protein: CASSLGLFSGANVLTF. The chain couples TRBV13 to TRBJ2-6; D is undetermined. The CDR3 sequence is 16 residues long. The germline V gene has CDR1 PRHDT and CDR2 FYEKMQ (reference sequence). V gave up 0 bases and J gave up 0 bases, with 6 bases separating them.

The genes are TRBV7-2 and TRBJ2-4; D perhaps matches TRBD2 (7 bases). Trimming removed 5 bases at V and 9 bases at J, with 17 bases between. This CDR3 contains 14 residues. From germline, CDR1 is SGHTA and CDR2 FQGNSA. CDR3 coding DNA: TGTGCCAGCAGCCCAAGAGGGGGGGGCGGCATTCAGTACTTC. This sequence encodes CASSPRGGGGIQYF. Looking up the rest from reference TRBV7-2 and TRBJ2-4 gives the full variable domain: GAGVSQSPSNKVTEKGKDVELRCDPISGHTALYWYRQSLGQGLEFLIYFQGNSAPDKSGLPSDRFSAERTGGSVSTLTIQRTQQEDSAVYLCASSPRGGGGIQYFGAGTRLSVL.

This rearrangement joins TRBV6-5 to TRBJ2-7, with 9 bases lining up with TRBD2. Trimming cost V 0 bases and J 2 bases; bases outside gene matches: 2. This CDR3 region has 15 residues. Germline V lookup: CDR1 MNHEY, CDR2 SVGAGI. CDR3 sequence reads: CASSYSGTSPYEQYF. CDR3 bases: TGTGCCAGCAGTTACTCAGGGACTAGCCCCTACGAGCAGTACTTC.

The chain is built from TRBV6-1 and TRBJ1-5; 9 bases match TRBD1. Germline values: CDR1 MNHNS, CDR2 SASEGT. The CDR3 contains 15 residues. V lost 6 bases and J lost 6; bases outside the gene matches: 9. CDR3 residues: CASRAPGQGAQPQHF. CDR3 coding DNA: TGTGCCAGCAGGGCGCCGGGACAGGGTGCTCAGCCCCAGCATTTT.

This clone was picked up one time. The CDR3 DNA sequence: TGTGCCAGCAGTTCTACAGGGGGAACTGAAGCTTTCTTT. Translating gives CASSSTGGTEAFF. The chain employs TRBV27 and TRBJ1-1, with 8 bases lining up with TRBD1. Trimming cost V 4 bases and J 5 bases; bases outside gene matches: 3. Per the germline V gene, CDR1 is MNHEY and CDR2 is SMNVEV (reference sequence). The CDR3 consists of 13 residues.

This clone was counted a single time. The J gene is TRBJ2-7, the V gene TRBV19; the D gene is possibly TRBD2 (7 bases). The V and J ends lost 3 bases and 2 bases respectively, with 17 bases between them. Looked up from germline, CDR1 is LNHDA and CDR2 is SQIVND (reference sequence). The length of the CDR3 is 16 residues. Here the CDR3 DNA reads TGTGCCAGTAGTATCGGCTTCGCGGGGGCCGCCTACGAGCAGTACTTC. This encodes CASSIGFAGAAYEQYF.

V is TRBV5-1 and J is TRBJ2-1; D call uncertain. The germline CDR1 and CDR2 sequences are SGHRS and YFSETQ. The CDR3 has 12 amino acids. Trimming stripped 4 bases from V and 6 bases from J, with 8 bases between. CDR3 DNA sequence: TGCGCCAGCAGCCCGGAAGCCAATGAGCAGTTCTTC. The encoded protein is CASSPEANEQFF.

The chain joins TRBV5-8 to TRBJ2-3; D not certain. The CDR3 is 16 amino acids. Germline CDR1 is SGHTS and CDR2 is YDEGEE. The V and J ends lost 0 bases and 1 base respectively, with 12 bases between them. DNA of the CDR3: TGTGCCAGCAGCTTGGGAACACATGGGGGCACAGATACGCAGTATTTT. Its translation is CASSLGTHGGTDTQYF.

V gene TRBV18 combines with J gene TRBJ1-3; D might be TRBD1 (5 bases). V dropped 3 bases and J dropped 0 bases, with 18 bases sitting between them. The CDR3 extends over 18 amino acids. CDR1 is KGHSH, CDR2 LQKENI, per germline. The CDR3 DNA follows: TGTGCCAGCTCACCCTTTACGGTCGGGACCAGCTCTGGAAACACCATATATTTT. Translating gives CASSPFTVGTSSGNTIYF.

This rearrangement joins TRBV29-1 to TRBJ2-5; tentatively, D is TRBD1 (6 bases). Germline loops: CDR1 SQVTM, CDR2 ANQGSEA. CDR3 length: 12 residues. The germline V and J ends were trimmed by 4 bases and 5 bases, with 11 bases remaining between them. The CDR3 bases are TGCAGCGTTGGACAGGTGCGGGAGACCCAGTACTTC. The encoded protein is CSVGQVRETQYF.